This TCR beta chain was recovered during a study of shared clonotypes between healthy human individuals (dated by TCRdb to 2018 to 2020). At the level of the whole study: The cohort included three men and a couple of women between 18 and 49 years of age. For each donor, CD4 naive and CD4 memory were each given three plates, CD8 naive was given two plates, and CD8 memory was given one plate. The study deeply sequenced blood TCR repertoires of about 5 healthy adults to estimate repertoire size and the extent of clonotype sharing between individuals. Libraries were prepared and TCR repertoires were sequenced by different laboratories using diverse techniques, in order to increase sequencing depth and limit assay-specific biases. Between about 0.9 and 10 billion PBMCs per donor were obtained by leukapheresis. The full study reports these points: Based on pairwise subsampling, the degree of clonotype sharing among donors was expected to be affected by sequencing depth. Larger estimated clonotype richness was generally found for naive subsets than for memory subsets. Rarefaction of sorted-subset datasets indicated incomplete sequencing despite the large sequencing depth. Sampling was restricted to blood, and TCR repertoires in tissues likely differ from the TCR repertoires found in blood. Higher generation probabilities were observed for clonotypes shared by all four sorted-subset donors than for non-shared clonotypes. The small number of donors limited the genetic and exposure-history diversity represented. Sharing across several donors was observed for approximately 5% of naive CD4, 3.5% of naive CD8, 2% to 2.5% of memory CD4, and around 0.4% of memory CD8 clonotypes.

Points on this clone: Its cognate antigen has yet to be identified. Per-base quality was not reported, and no clone a single base away is much larger than it.

TCR CDR3 regions were amplified from genomic DNA by multiplex PCR using the deep immunoSEQ assay. Genomic DNA extracted from each cell subset was distributed evenly over all wells of several immunoSEQ 96-well plates, and each plate served as one replicate. For sorted subsets, each replicate PCR was loaded with roughly 190 ng genomic DNA, equivalent to about 30,000 T cell genomes. Purified libraries were quantified with a Qubit 3.0 fluorometer, sized on a Bioanalyzer 2100, and re-quantified with the KAPA Library Quantification kit. Every immunoSEQ 96-well plate was sequenced on a separate single-read 150-cycle Illumina NextSeq 550 flow cell. Under the source paper's analysis protocol: Because the immunoSEQ output included only junctional sequences and no quality scores, the filtering could not be the same as the filtering used for full-length reads. To assign V/J genes and CDR3, sequences were annotated against IMGT germline references using PyIR, a Python wrapper for IgBLAST v1.9. Reads with weak V/J assignments (E-value above 1e-6), missing CDR3, stop codons, out-of-frame junctions, or ambiguous translated residues were removed. A V3J clonotype was defined by an identical inferred V gene, J gene, and CDR3 amino acid sequence. To compute the percentage overlap between repertoires, the number of shared unique clonotypes was divided by the size of the smaller repertoire. Richness of each repertoire was evaluated using RTK rarefaction, the Chao1 estimator, and Recon v2.1 estimates of unobserved clonotypes. Generation probabilities were computed with OLGA for all TCRbeta clonotypes obtained by the gDNA method from a few donors. TCRdb took over this immuneACCESS table, retaining in-frame rearrangements with V and J assigned. Such tables are incomplete; in checked studies, under half of the missing clones stem from an unresolved V gene, and the remainder is unexplained. V and J calls and clone size are copied from that table; D and trimming were computed from the DNA. This sample is represented by around 2.1 million clones; about 92% of them were singletons. The top ten clonotypes cover around 1.7% of the sample.

CD8 naive samples were obtained by positive selection for CCR7 among CD45RO-negative cells, yielding a CD45RA+CCR7+ population from which TemRA cells were excluded. Donors were healthy HIV-negative adults with no recently reported acute infections or vaccinations. Every donor was a Caucasian adult residing in Nashville, Tennessee, USA. Blood was collected by leukapheresis, and PBMCs were isolated by Ficoll-Histopaque density gradient centrifugation and then cryopreserved in liquid nitrogen vapor phase. Analytical flow cytometry was used to check the purity and quantity of each magnetically sorted T cell population. Each sorted fraction had its genomic DNA isolated and then quantified by UV absorbance on a Nanodrop 2000c. Source material: naive CD8+ T cells from PBMCs. This sample's cell subset or site label indicates: CD45RA+CCR7+. The TCR comes from a man aged 18-30 years in good health. Some clones in this sample may be carry-over from other donors' samples.

At the DNA level, the sequence is TGTGCCAGCAGTTTAAGGGAGACACCGAGAAACACCGGGGAGCTGTTTTTT. This gives the protein CASSLRETPRNTGELFF. The chain links TRBV27 with TRBJ2-2; perhaps TRBD2 is the D gene, with 5 bases matching. The CDR3 has 17 amino acids, counting the end cysteine and phenylalanine. The only DNA kept is the CDR3, 51 bases in frame from the first base. Sequences MNHEY (CDR1) and SMNVEV (CDR2) are obtained from the germline V gene (reference sequence). The trim is 2 bases for V and 2 bases for J, with a gap of 15 bases between the germline ends.